One and the same sample provided the 20 T cell receptor beta chains below, sequenced in a study of CD8+ T cells in alopecia areata. cDNA reverse transcribed from extracted RNA served as the sequencing template. The data were produced by immunoSEQ multiplex PCR, yet TCRdb's version contains in-frame clones alone and is incomplete. This sample has under 150,000 clones, with roughly 50% found just once. Treatment described: oral pan-JAK inhibitor, 5-10 mg twice daily. Sample: CD4+ T cells sorted from blood, taken at week 24, from a patient treated with tofacitinib. All receptors come from a human donor with alopecia areata.

The V gene is TRBV10-3, the J gene TRBJ2-5, with D unresolved. Trimming removed 5 bases at V and 5 bases at J, with 9 bases between. Germline V gene data show CDR1 as ENHRY and CDR2 as SYGVKD. CDR3 length: 12 amino acids. In nucleotides, the CDR3 is TGTGCCATCAGTTCCTCCACGGAGACCCAGTACTTC. Translated, it gives CAISSSTETQYF.

The chain is built from TRBV25-1 and TRBJ2-2; D gene uncertain. Trimming shortened V by 1 base and J by 1 base, and 4 bases separated the two germline ends. The germline CDR1 and CDR2 sequences are MGHDK and SYGVNS. The CDR3 spans 14 residues. DNA for the CDR3: TGTGCCAGCAGTGAATTACTGAACACCGGGGAGCTGTTTTTT. As protein: CASSELLNTGELFF.

The J gene is TRBJ2-5, the V gene TRBV5-6, with TRBD1 matching 7 bases. The V gene's germline CDR1 is SGHDT and CDR2 YYEEEE. The J segment lost 2 bases and the V segment lost 4 bases, leaving 5 bases of the junction unmatched. CDR3 length equals 14 residues. The chain's CDR3 is CASSPGQIQETQYF. In DNA, the CDR3 is TGTGCCAGCAGCCCGGGACAGATTCAAGAGACCCAGTACTTC.

The chain recombines TRBV5-1 with TRBJ1-1; D uncertain. The CDR3 runs to 15 residues. CDR1 SGHRS and CDR2 YFSETQ come from the germline V gene. V lost 0 bases, J lost 4 bases, and 13 bases lay in between. CDR3 sequence: CASSLVSKAGTEAFF. Here the CDR3 DNA reads TGCGCCAGCAGCTTGGTCAGCAAGGCGGGCACTGAAGCTTTCTTT. The whole variable domain, remainder taken from reference TRBV5-1 and TRBJ1-1, is KAGVTQTPRYLIKTRGQQVTLSCSPISGHRSVSWYQQTPGQGLQFLFEYFSETQRNKGNFPGRFSGRQFSNSRSEMNVSTLELGDSALYLCASSLVSKAGTEAFFGQGTRLTVV.

This clone was counted a single time. V gene TRBV30 combines with J gene TRBJ2-1; TRBD2 matches at 12 bases. Looked up from germline, CDR1 is GTSNPN and CDR2 is SVGIG (reference sequence). Trimming removed 5 bases from V and 9 bases from J; junction bases left unmatched: 8. The CDR3 runs 14 residues. The CDR3 DNA reads as TGTGCCTGGTCTCAGACTAGCGGGGGCTTTGAGCAGTTCTTC. It specifies CAWSQTSGGFEQFF.

This clone was detected once. The genes are TRBV4-1 and TRBJ1-1, with 7 bases matching TRBD1. The J segment lost 1 base and the V segment lost 4 bases, leaving 6 bases of the junction unmatched. CDR3 length: 15 residues. CDR1 is MGHRA, CDR2 YSYEKL, per germline. The CDR3: CASSRQGRGNTEAFF. In DNA, the CDR3 is TGCGCCAGCAGCCGACAGGGAAGGGGGAACACTGAAGCTTTCTTT.

This clone showed up just once. The chain links TRBV6-6 to TRBJ2-5; a weak D match, TRBD2 (7 bases). The length of the CDR3 is 13 residues. Trimming removed 7 bases at V and 5 bases at J, with 14 bases between. Germline CDR1 and CDR2: MNHNY and SVGAGI (reference sequence). The CDR3 loop is CASTGGIGETQYF. The CDR3 coding sequence is TGTGCCAGCACGGGGGGCATCGGGGAGACCCAGTACTTC.

On this clone itself: The junction differs from germline at one of its ends, possibly a read error. The gene calls are TRBV7-7 and TRBJ2-5; D not resolved. The CDR3 has 13 residues. CDR1 is SSHAT and CDR2 is FNYEAQ in the germline V gene (reference sequence). This CDR3 reads CASSVGREETQYF. CDR3 sequence (DNA): TGTGCTAGCAGCGTGGGTAGGGAAGAGACCCAGTACTTC.

This clone has just a few counts. CDR3 bases: TGCAGCGGAATCAACGCGGGGGAGCAGTACTTC. It yields the protein CSGINAGEQYF. This chain connects TRBV29-1 to TRBJ2-5, with 7 nucleotides matching TRBD2. The germline V gene encodes CDR1 SQVTM and CDR2 ANQGSEA. J lost 11 bases, V lost 7 bases, and 10 bases had no gene match. This CDR3 has 11 residues.

The gene calls are TRBV5-1 and TRBJ2-7, with 8 nucleotides matching TRBD1. The ends lost 4 bases at V and 2 bases at J; junction bases unmatched: 8. CDR1 and CDR2 from the germline V gene are SGHRS and YFSETQ. CDR3 size: 15 residues. The CDR3 DNA follows: TGCGCCAGCAGCCCATGGACAGGGCCCACCTACGAGCAGTACTTC. As protein: CASSPWTGPTYEQYF.

The rearrangement links TRBV5-5 to TRBJ2-7; 8 bases map to TRBD1. CDR1 and CDR2 (germline): SGHKS, YYEKEE (reference sequence). The CDR3 loop spans 16 amino acids. The J segment lost 2 bases and the V segment lost 0 bases, leaving 7 bases of the junction unmatched. The CDR3 loop is CASSLGTGNNPYEQYF. The DNA for the CDR3 is TGTGCCAGCAGCTTGGGGACAGGGAATAACCCCTACGAGCAGTACTTC.

The gene calls are TRBV4-3 and TRBJ2-1, with D tentatively TRBD1 or TRBD2 (5 bases each). The germline CDR1 and CDR2 sequences are LGHNA and YSLEER. This CDR3 contains 17 residues. Trimming pared 1 base from V and 5 bases from J, leaving 18 bases between. The CDR3 nucleotides are TGCGCCAGCAGCCAAGGCCTAGGGACGCCAAGGAACAATGAGCAGTTCTTC. As protein: CASSQGLGTPRNNEQFF.

A few counts support this clone. The genes are TRBV5-4 and TRBJ2-1, with 8 positions matching TRBD1. The CDR3 contains 14 residues. Germline values: CDR1 SGHNT, CDR2 YYREEE (reference sequence). Unmatched junction bases numbered 2, after V lost 4 bases and J lost 2 bases. CDR3 sequence (DNA): TGTGCCAGCAGCAGGACAGGGCCCTACAATGAGCAGTTCTTC. As protein: CASSRTGPYNEQFF.

The J gene is TRBJ1-6, the V gene TRBV30; D unclear. CDR1 and CDR2 from the germline V gene are GTSNPN and SVGIG (reference sequence). The germline V and J ends were trimmed by 1 base and 4 bases, with 11 bases remaining between them. CDR3 length: 15 amino acids. The CDR3 coding sequence is TGTGCCTGGAGTGCCCGATGGGGTTATAATTCACCCCTCCACTTT. Encoded protein: CAWSARWGYNSPLHF.

The chain carries TRBV5-6 and TRBJ2-4; no clear D gene. Germline CDR1 reads SGHDT; CDR2 reads YYEEEE. The CDR3 covers 16 residues. V shed 0 bases and J shed 0 bases, with 10 bases lying between them. The CDR3 region has the DNA TGTGCCAGCAGCTTGGGTGAGATGCTAGCCAAAAACATTCAGTACTTC. Encoded protein: CASSLGEMLAKNIQYF.

This clone has only a few counts. The CDR3 DNA sequence: TGTGCCAGCAGCTTGGCAGGGTCCTATGGCTACACCTTC. Translating gives CASSLAGSYGYTF. The chain is built from TRBV5-6 and TRBJ1-2; D may be TRBD1 (5 bases). V was shortened by 0 bases and J by 4 bases, with 7 bases between the two germline ends. The CDR3 totals 13 residues. Looked up from germline, CDR1 is SGHDT and CDR2 is YYEEEE. The full variable domain, in which reference TRBV5-6 and TRBJ1-2 provide the parts outside the CDR3, is DAGVTQSPTHLIKTRGQQVTLRCSPKSGHDTVSWYQQALGQGPQFIFQYYEEEERQRGNFPDRFSGHQFPNYSSELNVNALLLGDSALYLCASSLAGSYGYTFGSGTRLTVV.

The chain has TRBV30 and TRBJ1-5; D is ambiguous. The CDR3 spans 13 residues. Looked up from germline, CDR1 is GTSNPN and CDR2 is SVGIG (reference sequence). Trimming pared 2 bases from V and 1 base from J, leaving 6 bases between. This CDR3 reads CAWSQRSNQPQHF. In DNA form, the CDR3 reads TGTGCCTGGAGTCAAAGGAGCAATCAGCCCCAGCATTTT.

The V call is TRBV5-1, the J call TRBJ2-5; D ambiguous. Germline V lookup: CDR1 SGHRS, CDR2 YFSETQ. Trimming took off 4 bases at V and 3 bases at J, with 16 bases between the two ends. This CDR3 is built from 15 residues. CDR3 sequence reads: CASSPGETPKETQYF. The CDR3, as DNA: TGCGCCAGCAGCCCAGGAGAGACTCCCAAAGAGACCCAGTACTTC.

This clone was detected once. V is TRBV30 and J is TRBJ1-1, with D hard to call. CDR1 and CDR2 from the germline V gene are GTSNPN and SVGIG (reference sequence). V was trimmed by 3 bases and J by 1 base, leaving 9 bases between them. The CDR3 loop spans 13 amino acids. CDR3 residues: CAWRRKPNTEAFF. DNA for the CDR3: TGTGCCTGGAGACGTAAGCCGAACACTGAAGCTTTCTTT.

The chain recombines TRBV28 with TRBJ2-5; the D gene could be TRBD1 or TRBD2 (5 bases each). Germline V gene lookup returns CDR1 MDHEN and CDR2 SYDVKM. The ends were cut back, 4 bases at V and 3 bases at J, with 12 bases in the middle. CDR3 length: 14 residues. This chain's CDR3 is CASSSGTTKETQYF. For the CDR3, the DNA is TGTGCCAGCAGTTCCGGGACCACTAAAGAGACCCAGTACTTC.